This record concerns one T cell receptor (beta chain) sequence. As yet, its antigen is unknown. This record belongs to a study of blood T cells in healthy people across ages. Study conclusions and caveats: In long-lived donors, naive CD4+ cell counts and diversity exceeded those of aged donors.

The CDR3 extends over 16 amino acids. Germline V gives CDR1 SEHNR, CDR2 FQNEAQ (reference sequence). Between the trimmed V and J ends, which lost 4 bases and 0 bases, there was a span of 15 bases. Primers used in a second PCR of roughly 7 to 11 cycles were a sample-barcoded 5' primer and a J-beta primer mix. Every molecule of cDNA carried a tag from a template-switch adaptor with 12 random nucleotides. Samples each returned at least 2.5 million CDR3-containing paired-end reads. MiXCR, run by TCRdb on the 5' RACE reads, gives a single entry per CDR3 protein. The sample contains 800,000 to 950,000 distinct CDR3 sequences, about 48% of which appear only once.

The origin of this receptor is a man aged 25-45 years in good health. Sequenced: blood. The V and J genes are TRBV7-9 and TRBJ2-5; possible D gene TRBD1, 7 bases. The CDR3 coding sequence is TGTGCCAGCAGCTCCATCTCAGGGGGGTACCAAGAGACCCAGTACTTC. This encodes CASSSISGGYQETQYF. Based on the CDR3 plus reference TRBV7-9 and TRBJ2-5, the full variable domain is DTGVSQNPRHKITKRGQNVTFRCDPISEHNRLYWYRQTLGQGPEFLTYFQNEAQLEKSRLLSDRFSAERPKGSFSTLEIQRTEQGDSAMYLCASSSISGGYQETQYFGPGTRLLVL.